The 3 T cell receptor beta chains presented below share a single source sample, sequenced in a study of cytomegalovirus exposure and HLA in healthy donors (dated by TCRdb to 2015 to 2018). Library construction relied on the immunoSEQ multiplex PCR assay. For the multiplex PCR, a mixture combining 60 forward primers for TCR Vbeta segments and 13 reverse primers for TCR Jbeta segments was used. In its TCRdb copy, this immuneACCESS table keeps in-frame sequences only and misses some clones. Where compared with another copy, unresolved V genes explain less than half of these, and the others have no known cause. The table for this sample lists about 140,000 clones; roughly four fifths of them were counted only once. The ten largest clones add up to more than 2.5% of the sample. The sequenced sample consisted of PBMCs. These receptors all come from a man younger than 30 in good health and CMV-seropositive.

The J gene is TRBJ1-2, the V gene TRBV28, with D possibly matching TRBD1 (6 bases). V shed 4 bases and J shed 3 bases, with 6 bases lying between them. The CDR3 contains 12 residues. The germline V gene encodes CDR1 MDHEN and CDR2 SYDVKM. The CDR3, as DNA: TGTGCCAGCAGTTCAGGGGACTATGGCTACACCTTC. Its translation: CASSSGDYGYTF.

J is TRBJ1-2 and V is TRBV21-1; the DNA was not used to check the table's D call, TRBD1. TRBV21-1 is a known pseudogene. CDR3 size: 14 residues. The CDR3 here is CASSKEGQNYGYTF. The CDR3 nucleotides read TGTGCCAGCAGCAAAGAAGGACAGAACTATGGCTACACCTTC.

This chain links TRBV5-1 with TRBJ2-5; TRBD1 is a possible D gene (5 bases). The end of the DNA is better explained by TRBJ2-7, so the J call may be wrong. CDR1 is SGHRS, CDR2 YFSETQ, per germline. The CDR3 runs 13 residues. CDR3 residues: CASRGVVSYEQYF. The CDR3 nucleotides read TGCGCCAGCAGAGGGGTTGTCTCCTACGAGCAGTACTTC.